This T cell receptor beta chain was identified in a study of graft-versus-host responses after intestinal transplantation. Overall study context: Recipients were given multivisceral, liver-intestinal, or isolated intestinal transplants.

Generated by immunoSEQ multiplex PCR, the TCRdb table keeps only in-frame clones and is missing some. Of over 10,000 clones detected, roughly 80% appear once; the ten largest clones hold approximately 8%. Comment on this clone: Its antigen is as yet unknown.

Study results and caveats: Among circulating GvH clones, peak levels were associated with early post-transplant declines in HvG clones. Graft-donor T cell macrochimerism coincided with high graft-versus-host to host-versus-graft clonal ratios in allografts. Among recipient marrow samples, GvH clones were found; some appeared first in ileum or blood.

The germline V gene encodes CDR1 SGHNT and CDR2 YYREEE (reference sequence). Trimming stripped 4 bases from V and 2 bases from J, with 30 bases between. The CDR3 runs 20 residues. This chain connects TRBV5-4 to TRBJ1-2, with a possible D match to TRBD1 (5 bases). This sequence was found in a human patient who received an intestinal transplant, so some T cells may come from the graft donor. The sample was PBMCs, taken around 290 days after intestinal transplant. The CDR3 is CASSPRPRPGRPGSNYGYTF. CDR3 DNA sequence: TGTGCCAGCAGCCCACGACCTCGTCCGGGGCGTCCGGGATCCAACTATGGCTACACCTTC.